This T cell receptor beta chain was documented in a study of blood T cell repertoires in COVID-19. Overall study context: Donors in the United States, Italy and Spain gave samples during acute or convalescent COVID-19.

Recruits, aged roughly 18 to 95 years, lived in 20 to 30 US areas. Participants' reported clinical history set cohort assignment. Cohort 3 recovered donors had two negative PCRs, clearance, or symptom resolution. In this sample, this clone turned up once. Germline lookup yields CDR1 LNHDA and CDR2 SQIVND (reference sequence). V dropped 3 bases and J dropped 6 bases, with 9 bases sitting between them. The CDR3 length is 13 residues. Produced via immunoSEQ multiplex PCR; TCRdb's table is partial and in-frame only. The sample lists roughly 250,000 clones, 75% to 90% occurring once. The receptor comes from a woman aged 50 to 60 who had recovered from COVID-19. The V and J genes are TRBV19 and TRBJ2-1, with D unresolved. Sequenced sample: PBMCs or T cells enriched from blood (not recorded which). The CDR3 bases are TGTGCCAGTAGTATTAGCTACTCCAATGAGCAGTTCTTC. Its protein product is CASSISYSNEQFF.